Listed here is a single T cell receptor (beta chain). Its target is unknown. In TCRdb, the 5' RACE reads were re-called with MiXCR into one record per CDR3 protein. The data hold 1.5 million to 2 million distinct CDR3 sequences, with around a third observed a single time. The data originate from a study of identical twins. Germline trimming cut 3 bases from V and 7 bases from J; bases unmatched to any gene: 16. Germline loops: CDR1 MNHGY, CDR2 SAAAGT. The CDR3 contains 18 residues. Broader study findings: Insertions were fewer in abundant cord blood beta clonotypes, whereas memory repertoires showed none of this pattern.

The chain carries TRBV6-8 and TRBJ2-1; 9 bases are shared with TRBD2. The sequence was obtained from a newborn girl in good health. Source material: cord blood. This CDR3 reads CASSYCGRARCGINEQFF. CDR3 bases: TGTGCCAGCAGTTATTGCGGGAGGGCCAGGTGCGGAATAAATGAGCAGTTCTTC.